Ten or more counts support the clone carrying this TCR beta chain. The entry originates in a study of T cells in Graves' hyperthyroidism and ophthalmopathy. Germline V lookup: CDR1 DFQATT, CDR2 SNEGSKA (reference sequence). The CDR3 contains 15 residues. Between the trimmed V and J ends, which lost 3 bases and 0 bases, there was a span of 12 bases. Regions amplified from RNA transcripts were the TCR beta CDR3 regions. HTBI primers were employed in a first-round RT-PCR of the TCR CDR3. TCRdb passed the multiplex PCR reads through MiXCR, listing each CDR3 protein once. The repertoire has about 590,000 distinct CDR3 sequences, about 14% of them found once; the top ten carry less than 9%.

V is TRBV20-1 and J is TRBJ2-1, with D perhaps TRBD2 (6 bases). This TCR was recovered from a young woman with Graves' ophthalmopathy. Input material: blood. The CDR3 sequence: CSASGSGFSYNEQFF. The CDR3 DNA reads TGCAGTGCTAGCGGTAGCGGCTTCTCCTACAATGAGCAGTTCTTC.